This T cell receptor beta chain was obtained from a study of blood T cell repertoires in COVID-19. Sequenced by immunoSEQ multiplex PCR; TCRdb stores in-frame clones only, minus some. This sample has just under 65,000 clones, with 78% found just once. CDR1 and CDR2 from the germline V gene are ENHRY and SYGVKD. The germline V and J ends were trimmed by 0 bases and 2 bases, with 7 bases remaining between them. The CDR3 consists of 14 residues. The sequenced sample consisted of peripheral blood. The chain has TRBV10-3 and TRBJ2-5; TRBD2 might be the D (5 bases). This receptor was identified in a man aged 55 to 70 with COVID-19, enrolled during active disease. This CDR3 reads CAISESPGQETQYF. CDR3 sequence (DNA): TGTGCCATCAGTGAGTCCCCGGGACAAGAGACCCAGTACTTC.